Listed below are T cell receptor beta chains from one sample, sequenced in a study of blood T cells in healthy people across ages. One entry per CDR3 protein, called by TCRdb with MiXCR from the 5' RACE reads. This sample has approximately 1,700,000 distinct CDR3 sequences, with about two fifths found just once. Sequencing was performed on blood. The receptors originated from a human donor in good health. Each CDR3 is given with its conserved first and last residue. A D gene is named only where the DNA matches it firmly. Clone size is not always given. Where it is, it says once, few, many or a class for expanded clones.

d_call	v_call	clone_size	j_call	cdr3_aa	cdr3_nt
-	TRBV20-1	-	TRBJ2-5	CSASATMGLEQYF	TGCAGTGCTAGTGCGACTATGGGCCTAGAGCAGTACTTC
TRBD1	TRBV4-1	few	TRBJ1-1	CASSPPPGQKNTEAFF	TGCGCCAGCAGCCCGCCCCCGGGACAGAAGAACACTGAAGCTTTCTTT
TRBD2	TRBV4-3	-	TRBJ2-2	CASSQGSGAHRTGELFF	TGCGCCAGCAGCCAAGGTAGCGGGGCCCACCGCACCGGGGAGCTGTTTTTT
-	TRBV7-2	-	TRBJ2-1	CASSFTRGRCNEQFF	TGTGCCAGCAGCTTCACTAGAGGGAGGTGCAATGAGCAGTTCTTC
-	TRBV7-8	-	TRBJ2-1	CASSLRGGTYYNEQFF	TGTGCCAGCAGCTTAAGAGGCGGGACCTACTACAATGAGCAGTTCTTC
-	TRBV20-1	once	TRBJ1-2	CSLHVGDYGYTF	TGCAGTCTCCACGTGGGGGACTATGGCTACACCTTC
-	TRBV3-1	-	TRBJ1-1	CASSQDLARGTEAFF	TGTGCCAGCAGCCAAGATCTAGCCCGTGGGACTGAAGCTTTCTTT
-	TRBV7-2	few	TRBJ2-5	CASSFDGWETQYF	TGTGCCAGCAGCTTCGACGGTTGGGAGACCCAGTACTTC
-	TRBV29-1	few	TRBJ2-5	CSVEVVQETQYF	TGCAGCGTTGAGGTGGTCCAAGAGACCCAGTACTTC
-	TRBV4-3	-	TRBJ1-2	CASSQDAFAGTYGYTF	TGCGCCAGCAGCCAAGATGCCTTCGCCGGGACCTATGGCTACACCTTC
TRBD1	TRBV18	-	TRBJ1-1	CASSLHSRTGSNTEAFF	TGTGCCAGCTCACTCCACTCCAGGACAGGGTCGAACACTGAAGCTTTCTTT
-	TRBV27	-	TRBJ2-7	CASKPGGISYGEQYF	TGTGCCAGCAAACCCGGGGGTATTTCATATGGCGAGCAGTACTTC
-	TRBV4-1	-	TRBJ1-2	CASSQVQSGNYGYTF	TGCGCCAGCAGCCAAGTTCAGTCAGGGAACTATGGCTACACCTTC
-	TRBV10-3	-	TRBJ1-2	CAISDGVSSQGYTF	TGTGCCATCAGTGACGGGGTCTCTAGCCAGGGCTACACCTTC
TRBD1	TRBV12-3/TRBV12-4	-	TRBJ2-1	CASSFYRGPYNEQFF	TGTGCCAGCAGTTTTTACAGGGGTCCTTACAATGAGCAGTTCTTC
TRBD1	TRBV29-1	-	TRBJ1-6	CSVDPGGNSPLHF	TGCAGCGTTGACCCAGGGGGTAATTCACCCCTCCACTTT
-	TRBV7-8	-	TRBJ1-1	CASSLVEGGWMWTEAFF	TGTGCCAGCAGCTTAGTGGAGGGGGGCTGGATGTGGACTGAAGCTTTCTTT
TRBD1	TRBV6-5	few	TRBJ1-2	CASSYDTGGGRYGYTF	TGTGCCAGCAGTTACGATACAGGGGGCGGACGCTATGGCTACACCTTC
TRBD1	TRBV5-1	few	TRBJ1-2	CASGQENYGYTF	TGCGCCAGCGGACAGGAAAACTATGGCTACACCTTC
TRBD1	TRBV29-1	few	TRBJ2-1	CSVEGGGKEQFF	TGCAGCGTTGAAGGAGGGGGCAAGGAGCAGTTCTTC
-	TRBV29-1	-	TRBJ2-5	CSVVKVRGETQYF	TGCAGCGTGGTAAAGGTTCGCGGAGAGACCCAGTACTTC
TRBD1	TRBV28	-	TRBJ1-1	CASSGPWDRGFTFF	TGTGCCAGCAGTGGACCCTGGGACAGGGGTTTTACTTTCTTT
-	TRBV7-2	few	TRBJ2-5	CASSLVRGPQETQYF	TGTGCCAGCAGCTTAGTGCGGGGGCCTCAAGAGACCCAGTACTTC
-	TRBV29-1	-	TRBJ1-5	CSVVTVSNQPQHF	TGCAGCGTTGTTACAGTTTCTAATCAGCCCCAGCATTTT
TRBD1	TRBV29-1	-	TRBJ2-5	CSVRLQGAQETQYF	TGCAGCGTTCGATTACAGGGGGCACAAGAGACCCAGTACTTC
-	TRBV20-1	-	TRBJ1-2	CSAPTDPVGGYTF	TGCAGTGCTCCGACAGACCCCGTTGGTGGCTACACCTTC
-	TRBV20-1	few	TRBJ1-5	CSARGGGANQPQHF	TGCAGTGCTAGAGGAGGGGGGGCCAATCAGCCCCAGCATTTT
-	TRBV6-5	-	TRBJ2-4	CASSLTGEGTKNIQYF	TGTGCCAGCAGCCTTACAGGGGAGGGAACCAAAAACATTCAGTACTTC
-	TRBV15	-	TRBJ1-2	CATSRDREDYGYTF	TGTGCCACCAGCAGAGACAGGGAGGACTATGGCTACACCTTC
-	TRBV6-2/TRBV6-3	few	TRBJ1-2	CASSYRLTREGDGYTF	TGTGCCAGCAGTTACCGACTCACCAGGGAGGGAGATGGCTACACCTTC
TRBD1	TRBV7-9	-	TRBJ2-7	CASSLAPGTGGTEQYF	TGTGCCAGCAGCTTAGCCCCCGGGACAGGGGGGACCGAGCAGTACTTC
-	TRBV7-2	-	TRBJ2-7	CASSWTEAHEQYF	TGTGCCAGCAGCTGGACGGAGGCCCACGAGCAGTACTTC
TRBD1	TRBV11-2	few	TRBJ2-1	CANSSAGGGLYNEQFF	TGTGCCAACAGCTCAGCAGGGGGCGGACTCTACAATGAGCAGTTCTTC
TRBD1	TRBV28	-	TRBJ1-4	CASSAPTGGAGEKLFF	TGTGCCAGCAGCGCCCCCACAGGGGGCGCAGGTGAAAAACTGTTTTTT
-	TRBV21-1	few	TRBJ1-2	CASSAGTGAMANGYTF	TGTGCCAGCAGCGCCGGGACAGGGGCTATGGCTAATGGCTACACCTTC
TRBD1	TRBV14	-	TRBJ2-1	CASGWDSSYNEQFF	TGTGCCAGCGGCTGGGACAGCTCCTACAATGAGCAGTTCTTC
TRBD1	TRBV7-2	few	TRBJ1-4	CASSLGQGYREKLFF	TGTGCCAGCAGCTTAGGACAGGGGTACCGTGAAAAACTGTTTTTT
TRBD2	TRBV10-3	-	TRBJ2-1	CAINPSAGVYNEQFF	TGTGCCATCAACCCCTCGGCGGGGGTCTACAATGAGCAGTTCTTC
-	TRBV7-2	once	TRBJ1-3	CASSLGYPGLLGNTIYF	TGTGCCAGCAGCTTAGGGTACCCAGGTCTATTAGGAAACACCATATATTTT
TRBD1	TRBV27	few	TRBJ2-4	CASSIEGQVEQYF	TGTGCCAGCAGTATTGAGGGACAGGTGGAGCAGTACTTC